These 27 T cell receptor beta chains originate from one sample sequenced in a study of blood T cell repertoires in COVID-19. TCRdb's table, derived via immunoSEQ multiplex PCR, lists solely in-frame clones and lacks some. The data contain 150,000 to 200,000 clones, over 75% of them singletons. The sequenced sample consisted of peripheral blood. These receptors were taken from a woman aged 70 to 79 with acute or convalescent COVID-19.

This clone was found a few times. The chain recombines TRBV5-4 with TRBJ1-2; D is undetermined. Per germline, CDR1 SGHNT and CDR2 YYREEE (reference sequence). The CDR3 is made up of 15 amino acids. With 0 bases removed from V and 0 bases from J, the gap between germline ends came to 9 bases. CDR3 amino acids: CASSLEQRANYGYTF. CDR3 nucleotide sequence: TGTGCCAGCAGCTTGGAACAGCGGGCTAACTATGGCTACACCTTC.

The chain has TRBV7-2 and TRBJ1-6; 9 bases fit TRBD1. CDR1 and CDR2 from the germline V gene are SGHTA and FQGNSA. CDR3 length: 15 residues. Trimming at V came to 6 bases and at J to 10 bases, leaving 10 bases not matched to a gene. CDR3 bases: TGTGCCAGCAGACCCCCCGGGACAGGGCTCTCACCCCTCCACTTT. This translates into CASRPPGTGLSPLHF.

J is TRBJ1-6 and V is TRBV9; D not resolved. Germline lookup yields CDR1 SGDLS and CDR2 YYNGEE. The CDR3 loop spans 16 amino acids. The germline V and J ends were trimmed by 1 base and 8 bases, with 16 bases remaining between them. CDR3 protein: CASSVTSRWEDSPLHF. DNA of the CDR3: TGTGCCAGCAGCGTAACCTCACGCTGGGAGGATTCACCCCTCCACTTT. Full variable domain (missing parts from reference TRBV9 and TRBJ1-6): DSGVTQTPKHLITATGQRVTLRCSPRSGDLSVYWYQQSLDQGLQFLIQYYNGEERAKGNILERFSAQQFPDLHSELNLSSLELGDSALYFCASSVTSRWEDSPLHFGNGTRLTVT.

This clone turned up a few times. The chain couples TRBV6-1 to TRBJ1-1; D is uncertain. V gave up 2 bases and J gave up 4 bases, with 14 bases separating them. There are 15 residues in the CDR3. Per the germline V gene, CDR1 is MNHNS and CDR2 is SASEGT. The CDR3 DNA is TGTGCCAGCAGTGAAAGACAAGAACTGGGCACTGAAGCTTTCTTT. Translation gives CASSERQELGTEAFF.

This chain connects TRBV27 to TRBJ2-5; the D is unclear. Germline V gene lookup returns CDR1 MNHEY and CDR2 SMNVEV (reference sequence). V was pared by 2 bases and J by 4 bases, with 11 bases between. This CDR3 comprises 14 residues. This CDR3 reads CASSLRSFPETQYF. CDR3 sequence (DNA): TGTGCCAGCAGTTTACGGAGCTTCCCAGAGACCCAGTACTTC.

V and J are TRBV5-6 and TRBJ2-3, with D possibly matching TRBD2 (5 bases). Trimming shortened V by 4 bases and J by 0 bases, and 15 bases separated the two germline ends. This CDR3 has 16 amino acids. Germline loops: CDR1 SGHDT, CDR2 YYEEEE. CDR3 residues: CASSPWTFSSTDTQYF. The CDR3 bases are TGTGCCAGCAGCCCCTGGACTTTCTCTAGCACAGATACGCAGTATTTT.

The V call is TRBV19, the J call TRBJ1-5; 10 bases match TRBD1. CDR1 is LNHDA and CDR2 is SQIVND in the germline V gene (reference sequence). V trimming: 10 bases; J trimming: 1 base; junction bases outside the gene matches: 10. The CDR3 is made up of 16 amino acids. This chain's CDR3 is CAISDRGPASNQPQHF. For the CDR3, the DNA is TGTGCCATTTCCGACAGGGGGCCCGCAAGCAATCAGCCCCAGCATTTT.

The chain links TRBV30 to TRBJ2-7; TRBD1 agrees at 8 bases. V lost 3 bases and J lost 9; bases outside the gene matches: 4. The CDR3 extends over 11 amino acids. From germline, CDR1 is GTSNPN and CDR2 SVGIG (reference sequence). The CDR3 is CAWSRGPWQYF. As DNA, the CDR3 is TGTGCCTGGAGCAGGGGGCCATGGCAGTACTTC.

The J gene is TRBJ2-5, the V gene TRBV4-1; D is perhaps TRBD2 (6 bases). The CDR3 spans 15 residues. Per germline, CDR1 MGHRA and CDR2 YSYEKL. V shed 0 bases and J shed 4 bases, with 12 bases lying between them. The CDR3: CASSQEAGPVETQYF. The CDR3 DNA is TGCGCCAGCAGCCAAGAAGCGGGCCCGGTAGAGACCCAGTACTTC.

This clone has just a few counts. The rearrangement uses TRBV4-1 and TRBJ1-6; tentative D call: TRBD1 (5 bases). Germline loops: CDR1 MGHRA, CDR2 YSYEKL. V shed 0 bases and J shed 8 bases, with 5 bases lying between them. This CDR3 is built from 13 residues. The CDR3 DNA sequence: TGCGCCAGCAGCCAAGAGACAGATTCACCCCTCCACTTT. Residues: CASSQETDSPLHF.

The chain couples TRBV7-2 to TRBJ2-1, with a possible D match to TRBD2 (6 bases). This CDR3 region has 17 residues. V was cut by 1 base and J by 8 bases, with 21 bases left in between. Germline V gene sequence: CDR1 SGHTA, CDR2 FQGNSA. CDR3 DNA: TGTGCCAGCAGCTTAGGAGTAGGGCTAGCGTTTCTCTATGAGCAGTTCTTC. Translating gives CASSLGVGLAFLYEQFF.

This clone was seen ten or more times. This chain links TRBV19 with TRBJ2-6; tentative D call: TRBD1 (7 bases). The germline gives CDR1 LNHDA, CDR2 SQIVND (reference sequence). The CDR3 length is 13 residues. V gave up 7 bases and J gave up 17 bases, with 21 bases separating them. The CDR3 here is CASTFPGRGVLTF. The CDR3 nucleotides read TGTGCCAGTACTTTCCCGGGCAGGGGGGTTTTGACTTTC.

This rearrangement joins TRBV23-1 to TRBJ2-2; 7 nucleotides match TRBD2. TRBV23-1 is an open reading frame whose function is uncertain. Trimming at V came to 0 bases and at J to 7 bases, leaving 8 bases not matched to a gene. This CDR3 has 16 residues. CDR3 sequence: CASSQSRGRDHGELFF. DNA of the CDR3: TGCGCCAGCAGTCAATCGAGAGGGAGGGATCACGGGGAGCTGTTTTTT.

In its sample, this clone was seen a few times. This rearrangement joins TRBV10-3 to TRBJ2-1; 9 nucleotides line up with TRBD2. The J segment lost 8 bases and the V segment lost 6 bases, leaving 14 bases of the junction unmatched. CDR1 ENHRY and CDR2 SYGVKD come from the germline V gene. There are 16 residues in the CDR3. The CDR3 bases are TGTGCCATCAGAGTTTCTCTGGCGGGAGGGCCCCATGAGCAGTTCTTC. Protein product: CAIRVSLAGGPHEQFF.

The CDR3 spells CATSDSLAGLQQFF. Here the CDR3 DNA reads TGTGCCACCAGTGATTCACTAGCGGGATTACAGCAGTTCTTC. The chain combines TRBV24-1 with TRBJ2-1, with 10 bases fitting TRBD2. Losses at the gene ends were 2 bases for V and 11 bases for J; bases not matched to a gene: 5. Germline CDR1 KGHDR, CDR2 SFDVKD. The CDR3 is made up of 14 amino acids.

Note on this clone: Additional DNA sequences in this sample encode the identical CDR3. This chain links TRBV5-1 with TRBJ1-2, with 10 bases aligning to TRBD1. Per the germline V gene, CDR1 is SGHRS and CDR2 is YFSETQ. This CDR3 comprises 14 residues. V dropped 3 bases and J dropped 5; count of bases not matched to a gene: 4. Here the CDR3 reads CASSSGQGGYGYTF. As DNA, the CDR3 is TGCGCCAGCAGCTCTGGACAGGGGGGTTATGGCTACACCTTC. Full variable domain (outside the CDR3, taken from reference TRBV5-1 and TRBJ1-2): KAGVTQTPRYLIKTRGQQVTLSCSPISGHRSVSWYQQTPGQGLQFLFEYFSETQRNKGNFPGRFSGRQFSNSRSEMNVSTLELGDSALYLCASSSGQGGYGYTFGSGTRLTVV.

V and J are TRBV4-2 and TRBJ2-7; TRBD2 aligns across 9 bases. This CDR3 spans 15 amino acids. Germline V lookup: CDR1 LGHNA, CDR2 YNFKEQ. The trim removed 0 bases at V and 4 bases at J, leaving 4 bases unmatched. CDR3 sequence: CASSQDYAGGYEQYF. The CDR3, as DNA: TGTGCCAGCAGCCAAGATTATGCGGGAGGGTACGAGCAGTACTTC.

This sequence joins TRBV12-3 or TRBV12-4 and TRBJ2-1; tentative D call: TRBD2 (5 bases). CDR3 length equals 11 residues. V dropped 9 bases and J dropped 8 bases, with 11 bases sitting between them. DNA for the CDR3: TGTGCCAGTTTATGGAGGCATGAGCAGTTCTTC. Its protein product is CASLWRHEQFF.

This chain connects TRBV5-6 to TRBJ2-1; 10 positions match TRBD2. J was trimmed by 5 bases and V by 1 base; bases with no gene match: 9. Germline V gene data show CDR1 as SGHDT and CDR2 as YYEEEE. The CDR3 is made up of 17 amino acids. The CDR3 coding sequence is TGTGCCAGCAGCTTGCCACTAGCGGGAAAGGTACACAATGAGCAGTTCTTC. Encoded protein: CASSLPLAGKVHNEQFF.

The rearrangement joins TRBV10-3 to TRBJ2-5; maybe TRBD2 (5 bases). The CDR3 length is 12 residues. Trimming removed 6 bases from V and 3 bases from J, with 8 bases in between. The germline gives CDR1 ENHRY, CDR2 SYGVKD. The CDR3 DNA follows: TGTGCCATCAGGGGAGTGGAAGAGACCCAGTACTTC. This sequence encodes CAIRGVEETQYF.

The chain carries TRBV5-1 and TRBJ2-3, with D perhaps TRBD1 (6 bases). Germline CDR1 is SGHRS and CDR2 is YFSETQ. Between the trimmed V and J ends, which lost 4 bases and 0 bases, there was a span of 12 bases. The CDR3 loop spans 15 amino acids. CDR3 bases: TGCGCCAGCAGCATGCAGGGGCTTAGCACAGATACGCAGTATTTT. Translation gives CASSMQGLSTDTQYF.

The chain uses TRBV19 and TRBJ2-2; a possible D gene is TRBD2 (5 bases). CDR1 is LNHDA, CDR2 SQIVND, per germline (reference sequence). V was pared by 11 bases and J by 4 bases, with 20 bases between. This CDR3 has 15 amino acids. CDR3 in amino acids: CACTKAGRGTGELFF. For the CDR3, the DNA is TGTGCCTGCACCAAGGCGGGCCGGGGCACCGGGGAGCTGTTTTTT.

A single count supports this clone. V and J are TRBV5-1 and TRBJ2-2, with 13 positions matching TRBD2. The CDR3 sequence is 17 residues long. The germline V gene has CDR1 SGHRS and CDR2 YFSETQ. The trim removed 2 bases at V and 1 base at J, leaving 2 bases unmatched. The CDR3 here is CASSFGLAGVNTGELFF. CDR3 DNA: TGCGCCAGCAGCTTCGGACTAGCGGGAGTGAACACCGGGGAGCTGTTTTTT.

The chain combines TRBV5-1 with TRBJ2-1; TRBD1 matches at 8 bases. V shed 3 bases and J 9 bases; nucleotides not matched to a gene: 11. This CDR3 comprises 15 residues. Per germline, CDR1 SGHRS and CDR2 YFSETQ. In nucleotides, the CDR3 is TGCGCCAGCAGCTATGGACAGGGCCCGGGGATTGAGCAGTTCTTC. This gives the protein CASSYGQGPGIEQFF. The variable domain in full, completed from reference TRBV5-1 and TRBJ2-1, reads KAGVTQTPRYLIKTRGQQVTLSCSPISGHRSVSWYQQTPGQGLQFLFEYFSETQRNKGNFPGRFSGRQFSNSRSEMNVSTLELGDSALYLCASSYGQGPGIEQFFGPGTRLTVL.

V gene TRBV7-6 combines with J gene TRBJ2-7, with 7 bases matching TRBD2. Germline CDR1 and CDR2: SGHVS and FNYEAQ. The V and J ends lost 2 bases and 5 bases, in that order; junction bases with no gene match: 3. The CDR3 has 13 residues. Here the CDR3 DNA reads TGTGCCAGCAGCTTAACCGGGAGGAACGAGCAGTACTTC. This gives the protein CASSLTGRNEQYF.

This sequence joins TRBV19 and TRBJ2-1; possibly TRBD1 for D (5 bases). V dropped 6 bases and J dropped 5 bases, with 11 bases sitting between them. The CDR3 contains 13 residues. Per the germline V gene, CDR1 is LNHDA and CDR2 is SQIVND (reference sequence). DNA of the CDR3: TGTGCCAGTAGGACGTTAGGGGACAATGAGCAGTTCTTC. This gives the protein CASRTLGDNEQFF.

The gene calls are TRBV6-5 and TRBJ2-1; 8 bases are a match to TRBD2. The junction had 18 bases not matched to a gene; V was cut back by 7 bases and J by 13 bases. This CDR3 comprises 15 residues. The germline gives CDR1 MNHEY, CDR2 SVGAGI. CDR3 DNA: TGTGCCAGCACACAGAACCCCGGGACGGGGGGGAAACAGTTCTTC. It is translated as CASTQNPGTGGKQFF.